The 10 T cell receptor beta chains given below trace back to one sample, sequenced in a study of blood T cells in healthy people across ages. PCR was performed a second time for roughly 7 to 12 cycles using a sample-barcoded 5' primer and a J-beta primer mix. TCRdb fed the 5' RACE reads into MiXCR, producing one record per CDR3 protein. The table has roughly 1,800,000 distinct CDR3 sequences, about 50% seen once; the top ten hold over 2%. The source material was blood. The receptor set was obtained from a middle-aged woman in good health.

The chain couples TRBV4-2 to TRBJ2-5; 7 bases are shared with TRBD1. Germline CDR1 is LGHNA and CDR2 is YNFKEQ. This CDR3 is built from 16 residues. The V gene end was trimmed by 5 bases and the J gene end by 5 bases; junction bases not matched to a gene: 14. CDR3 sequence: CASSSHRGVGGETQYF. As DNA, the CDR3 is TGTGCCAGCAGCTCGCACAGGGGAGTCGGTGGCGAGACCCAGTACTTC.

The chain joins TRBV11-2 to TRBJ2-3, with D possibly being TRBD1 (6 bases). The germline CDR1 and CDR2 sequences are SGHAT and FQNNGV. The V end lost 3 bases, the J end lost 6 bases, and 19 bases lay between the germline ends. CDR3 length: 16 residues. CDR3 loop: CASSFLQGSWDDTQYF. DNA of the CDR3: TGTGCCAGCAGCTTTCTACAGGGTTCATGGGATGATACGCAGTATTTT. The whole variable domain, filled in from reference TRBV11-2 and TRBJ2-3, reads EAGVAQSPRYKIIEKRQSVAFWCNPISGHATLYWYQQILGQGPKLLIQFQNNGVVDDSQLPKDRFSAERLKGVDSTLKIQPAKLEDSAVYLCASSFLQGSWDDTQYFGPGTRLTVL.

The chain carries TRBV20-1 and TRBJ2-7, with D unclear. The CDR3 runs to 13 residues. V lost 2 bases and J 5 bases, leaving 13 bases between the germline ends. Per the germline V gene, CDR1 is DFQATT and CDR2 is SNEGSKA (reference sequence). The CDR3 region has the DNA TGCAGTGCTAGAAACATCCCCCCGGACGAGCAGTACTTC. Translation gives CSARNIPPDEQYF.

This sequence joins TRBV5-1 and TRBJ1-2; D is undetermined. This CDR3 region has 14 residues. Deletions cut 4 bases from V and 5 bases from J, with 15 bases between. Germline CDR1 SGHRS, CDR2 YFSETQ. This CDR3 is CASSSGPYDYGYTF. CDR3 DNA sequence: TGCGCCAGCAGCAGCGGGCCGTATGATTATGGCTACACCTTC. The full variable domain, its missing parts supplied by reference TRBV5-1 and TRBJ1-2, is KAGVTQTPRYLIKTRGQQVTLSCSPISGHRSVSWYQQTPGQGLQFLFEYFSETQRNKGNFPGRFSGRQFSNSRSEMNVSTLELGDSALYLCASSSGPYDYGYTFGSGTRLTVV.

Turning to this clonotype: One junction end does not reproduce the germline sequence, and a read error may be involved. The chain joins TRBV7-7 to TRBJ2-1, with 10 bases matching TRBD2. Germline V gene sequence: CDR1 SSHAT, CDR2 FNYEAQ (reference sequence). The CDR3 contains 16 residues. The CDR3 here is CASSLTERGGLNEQFF. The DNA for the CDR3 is TGTGCTAGCAGCCTGACAGAGCGGGGGGGACTCAATGAGCAGTTCTTC.

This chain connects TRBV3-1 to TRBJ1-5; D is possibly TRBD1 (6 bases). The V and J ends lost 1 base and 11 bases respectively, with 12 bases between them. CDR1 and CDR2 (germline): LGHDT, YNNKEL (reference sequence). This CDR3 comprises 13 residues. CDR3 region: CASSQGQGWAQHF. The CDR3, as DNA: TGTGCCAGCAGCCAAGGCCAGGGGTGGGCCCAGCATTTT.

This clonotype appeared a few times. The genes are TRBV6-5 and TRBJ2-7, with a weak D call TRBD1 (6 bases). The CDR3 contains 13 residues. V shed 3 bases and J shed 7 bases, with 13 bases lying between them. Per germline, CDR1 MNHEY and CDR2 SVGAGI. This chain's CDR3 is CASSYLGAPEQYF. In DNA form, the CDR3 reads TGTGCCAGCAGTTATTTGGGGGCGCCTGAGCAGTACTTC.

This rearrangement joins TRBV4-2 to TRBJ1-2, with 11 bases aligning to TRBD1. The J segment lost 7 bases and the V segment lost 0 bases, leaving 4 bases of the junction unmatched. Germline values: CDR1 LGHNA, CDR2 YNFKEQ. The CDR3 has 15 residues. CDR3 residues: CASSQEGTGGFGYTF. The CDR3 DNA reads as TGTGCCAGCAGCCAAGAGGGGACAGGGGGTTTTGGCTACACCTTC.

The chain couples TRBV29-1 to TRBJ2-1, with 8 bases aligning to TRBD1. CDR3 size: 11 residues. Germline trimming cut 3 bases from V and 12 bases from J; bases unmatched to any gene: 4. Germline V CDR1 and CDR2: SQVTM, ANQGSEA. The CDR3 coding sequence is TGCAGCGTTGAGCAGGGACAGGCGCAGTTCTTC. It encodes CSVEQGQAQFF.

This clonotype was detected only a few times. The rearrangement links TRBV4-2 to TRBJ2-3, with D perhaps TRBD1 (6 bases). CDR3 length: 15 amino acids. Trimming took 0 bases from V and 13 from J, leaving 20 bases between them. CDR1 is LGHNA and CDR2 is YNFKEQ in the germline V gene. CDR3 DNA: TGTGCCAGCAGCCAAGAAGGGGCAGGCCAGGGGTGGGAGTATTTT. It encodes CASSQEGAGQGWEYF.